What follows describes a single T cell receptor beta chain. This specimen comes from a study of control samples from healthy donors and cancer patients. This CDR3 has 15 residues. Germline loops: CDR1 LNHNV, CDR2 YYDKDF (reference sequence). J gave up 5 bases and V 5 bases, and 7 bases lay outside the gene matches. TCRdb's table, derived via immunoSEQ multiplex PCR, lists solely in-frame clones and lacks some. Among 130,000 or so clones listed, around nine tenths were seen once. Sequenced sample: blood. This TCR derives from a man aged 50-60 years in good health. This chain connects TRBV15 to TRBJ2-1; 9 nucleotides line up with TRBD2. The CDR3 loop is CATSSAGGVNNEQFF. The CDR3 region has the DNA TGTGCCACCAGCTCGGCGGGGGGGGTAAACAATGAGCAGTTCTTC.